The 29 T cell receptor beta chains in this list originate from one sample, sequenced in a study of blood T cells in healthy people across ages. The authors ran a second PCR of about 7 to 11 cycles using a sample-barcoded 5' primer and a J-beta primer mix. TCRdb independently ran MiXCR on the 5' RACE reads; one entry per CDR3 protein. This sample carries approximately 780,000 distinct CDR3 sequences, under 30% of them seen once, and the ten largest clones take 3%. The same data also went into a second study, on T cells of mothers and their children.

The material sequenced was blood. The receptors were gathered from a boy between 10 and 17 years old in good health.

This clonotype was detected a few times. The chain is built from TRBV7-6 and TRBJ2-1; tentative D call: TRBD2 (5 bases). V lost 0 bases to trimming and J lost 7 bases, with 10 bases between them. Germline loops: CDR1 SGHVS, CDR2 FNYEAQ. The CDR3 is 14 residues long. The CDR3 coding sequence is TGTGCCAGCAGCTTAGCGATTGGAGGAAATGAGCAGTTCTTC. It codes for CASSLAIGGNEQFF.

CDR3 in DNA: TGTGCCAGCTGCTCAGTAGCCAAAAACATTCAGTACTTC. Its translation: CASCSVAKNIQYF. The chain has TRBV11-2 and TRBJ2-4; D uncertain. The CDR3 runs to 13 residues. Per germline, CDR1 SGHAT and CDR2 FQNNGV. V gave up 8 bases and J gave up 0 bases, with 8 bases separating them. The complete variable domain, with remaining parts taken from reference TRBV11-2 and TRBJ2-4, reads EAGVAQSPRYKIIEKRQSVAFWCNPISGHATLYWYQQILGQGPKLLIQFQNNGVVDDSQLPKDRFSAERLKGVDSTLKIQPAKLEDSAVYLCASCSVAKNIQYFGAGTRLSVL.

The table lists this clonotype with a few counts. This chain joins TRBV20-1 and TRBJ2-6; possibly TRBD2 for D (5 bases). V lost 4 bases and J 4 bases, leaving 11 bases between the germline ends. This CDR3 has 14 amino acids. CDR1 is DFQATT, CDR2 SNEGSKA, per germline (reference sequence). The CDR3 protein is CSATLDSGANVLTF. Here the CDR3 DNA reads TGCAGTGCTACATTGGACTCCGGGGCCAACGTCCTGACTTTC.

This clonotype was seen more than once but under ten times. CDR3 coding DNA: TGTGCCAGCAGTGAATTCGGGGACTCTGGGGCCAACGTCCTGACTTTC. It encodes CASSEFGDSGANVLTF. This chain joins TRBV25-1 and TRBJ2-6; TRBD2 might be the D (5 bases). Trimming stripped 1 base from V and 0 bases from J, with 7 bases between. Germline V gene lookup returns CDR1 MGHDK and CDR2 SYGVNS. The CDR3 has 16 amino acids.

This clonotype was found a few times. CDR3 in amino acids: CASSLWDREQFF. The CDR3 DNA reads as TGTGCCAGCAGCCTATGGGACAGAGAGCAGTTCTTC. The chain joins TRBV12-3 or TRBV12-4 to TRBJ2-7, with 7 bases matching TRBD1. The J call is uncertain, as TRBJ2-1 better fits the DNA end. The CDR3 contains 12 residues.

This chain uses TRBV20-1 with TRBJ1-3, with D possibly TRBD1 on 5 matching bases. Germline-derived CDR1 and CDR2 are DFQATT and SNEGSKA (reference sequence). The length of the CDR3 is 14 residues. The germline V and J ends were trimmed by 1 base and 0 bases, with 7 bases remaining between them. The CDR3 nucleotides read TGCAGTGCTAGAGGGGGCGTCTCTGGAAACACCATATATTTT. Its protein product is CSARGGVSGNTIYF.

Of note for this clonotype: Relative to the germline gene, one junction end is altered; a read error may explain this. This chain uses TRBV5-1 with TRBJ1-2; maybe TRBD1 (5 bases). The CDR3 has 15 residues. Germline V gives CDR1 SGHRS, CDR2 YFSETQ. DNA for the CDR3: TGCGCCAGCAGCTTGGGAACGGGACCACACTATGACTACACCTTC. Translated, it gives CASSLGTGPHYDYTF. Filled out from reference TRBV5-1 and TRBJ1-2, the complete variable domain reads KAGVTQTPRYLIKTRGQQVTLSCSPISGHRSVSWYQQTPGQGLQFLFEYFSETQRNKGNFPGRFSGRQFSNSRSEMNVSTLELGDSALYLCASSLGTGPHYDYTFGSGTRLTVV.

This clonotype was picked up a small number of times. The rearrangement uses TRBV9 and TRBJ2-1; D perhaps matches TRBD2 (6 bases). Trimming left V 3 bases short and J 2 bases short, with 21 bases between. CDR3 size: 18 residues. Germline CDR1 reads SGDLS; CDR2 reads YYNGEE. CDR3 region: CASSEGRGLDGPYNEQFF. Written as DNA, the CDR3 is TGTGCCAGCAGCGAAGGCCGGGGACTCGACGGCCCCTACAATGAGCAGTTCTTC.

This chain links TRBV28 with TRBJ2-4; D remains unclear. Trimming removed 5 bases from V and 10 bases from J, with 9 bases in between. CDR3 length: 11 amino acids. CDR1 is MDHEN, CDR2 SYDVKM, per germline. The CDR3 bases are TGTGCCAGCAGTGAAAGTTTAATTCAGTACTTC. Its protein product is CASSESLIQYF.

The chain couples TRBV6-1 to TRBJ1-2; 8 positions agree with TRBD1. The ends lost 6 bases at V and 0 bases at J; junction bases unmatched: 9. The CDR3 runs 16 residues. From germline, CDR1 is MNHNS and CDR2 SASEGT. The DNA of the CDR3 is TGTGCCAGCAGACCTGGACAGGGTAGAACTAACTATGGCTACACCTTC. Its protein product is CASRPGQGRTNYGYTF.

The chain joins TRBV20-1 to TRBJ2-2; D might be TRBD2 (5 bases). The CDR3 has 15 amino acids. Germline V lookup: CDR1 DFQATT, CDR2 SNEGSKA (reference sequence). The germline V and J ends were trimmed by 4 bases and 4 bases, with 16 bases remaining between them. The CDR3, as DNA: TGCAGTGCTAACCCCCTCCGGGGTTCCACCGGGGAGCTGTTTTTT. As protein: CSANPLRGSTGELFF.

The chain is built from TRBV10-3 and TRBJ2-7; 7 nucleotides line up with TRBD1. Looked up from germline, CDR1 is ENHRY and CDR2 is SYGVKD. This CDR3 has 14 amino acids. The V and J ends lost 3 bases and 2 bases, in that order; junction bases with no gene match: 4. CDR3 DNA: TGTGCCATCAGTGACGGACAGGCGGCCTACGAGCAGTACTTC. Translating gives CAISDGQAAYEQYF.

The V gene is TRBV29-1, the J gene TRBJ1-1; D ambiguous. The CDR3 consists of 13 residues. CDR1 SQVTM and CDR2 ANQGSEA come from the germline V gene. V shed 3 bases and J shed 3 bases, with 11 bases lying between them. The CDR3 sequence is CSVEGVVDTEAFF. DNA for the CDR3: TGCAGCGTTGAGGGAGTCGTGGACACTGAAGCTTTCTTT.

The chain carries TRBV5-1 and TRBJ2-3; TRBD1 is a possible D gene (6 bases). The CDR3 has 14 residues. V lost 2 bases and J lost 2, with 9 bases in between. Per germline, CDR1 SGHRS and CDR2 YFSETQ. The CDR3 reads CASSFYRATDTQYF. DNA for the CDR3: TGCGCCAGCAGCTTCTACAGGGCCACAGATACGCAGTATTTT.

The V and J genes are TRBV6-6 and TRBJ2-5, with D unresolved. CDR1 and CDR2 (germline): MNHNY, SVGAGI (reference sequence). Trimming cost V 4 bases and J 5 bases, with 14 bases left between them. The length of the CDR3 is 14 residues. The CDR3 spells CASSSGGTFETQYF. The CDR3, as DNA: TGTGCCAGCAGTTCCGGCGGTACCTTCGAGACCCAGTACTTC.

The V gene is TRBV3-1, the J gene TRBJ2-7; 8 positions agree with TRBD1. The germline gives CDR1 LGHDT, CDR2 YNNKEL (reference sequence). The CDR3 extends over 14 amino acids. Trimming cost V 0 bases and J 7 bases; bases outside gene matches: 5. The CDR3 DNA follows: TGTGCCAGCAGCCAAGACAGGGGGCGCGGGGAGCAGTACTTC. This codes for CASSQDRGRGEQYF.

This clonotype showed up just a few times. The chain joins TRBV4-1 to TRBJ2-7, with 9 bases matching TRBD1. Germline V gene data show CDR1 as MGHRA and CDR2 as YSYEKL. The length of the CDR3 is 16 residues. Unmatched junction bases numbered 10, after V lost 2 bases and J lost 5 bases. The CDR3 nucleotides read TGCGCCAGCAGCCAAAGCGATCCGGGACAGGGTGACGAGCAGTACTTC. It encodes CASSQSDPGQGDEQYF.

V gene TRBV2 combines with J gene TRBJ1-1; D is unresolved. V was trimmed by 5 bases and J by 2 bases, leaving 9 bases between them. Germline CDR1 SNHLY, CDR2 FYNNEI. This CDR3 is 13 amino acids long. In DNA form, the CDR3 reads TGTGCCAGCAGTCGGACTATCAACACTGAAGCTTTCTTT. It is translated as CASSRTINTEAFF. Combining the CDR3 with reference TRBV2 and TRBJ1-1 gives the whole variable domain EPEVTQTPSHQVTQMGQEVILRCVPISNHLYFYWYRQILGQKVEFLVSFYNNEISEKSEIFDDQFSVERPDGSNFTLKIRSTKLEDSAMYFCASSRTINTEAFFGQGTRLTVV.

Only a few counts were recorded for this clonotype. The chain uses TRBV2 and TRBJ1-4, with D perhaps matching TRBD1 (5 bases). Germline V gene lookup returns CDR1 SNHLY and CDR2 FYNNEI. V shed 1 base and J shed 4 bases, with 10 bases lying between them. The CDR3 spans 15 residues. CDR3 in amino acids: CASSEGREDNEKLFF. The CDR3 nucleotides read TGTGCCAGCAGTGAAGGCAGGGAGGATAATGAAAAACTGTTTTTT.

This chain connects TRBV11-2 to TRBJ2-7, with 9 bases fitting TRBD2. TRBJ2-1 matches the DNA end more closely, so the J call is doubtful. The CDR3 runs to 15 residues. CDR1 is SGHAT and CDR2 is FQNNGV in the germline V gene. CDR3 sequence reads: CASSLVGGRVNEQFF. Written as DNA, the CDR3 is TGTGCCAGCAGCTTAGTAGGCGGGAGGGTGAATGAGCAGTTCTTC.

This clonotype appeared a single time. V usage is TRBV18 and J usage is TRBJ1-1, with D perhaps matching TRBD1 (5 bases). V dropped 2 bases and J dropped 1 base, with 11 bases sitting between them. The CDR3 has 15 amino acids. CDR1 and CDR2 from the germline V gene are KGHSH and LQKENI. CDR3 sequence (DNA): TGTGCCAGCTCACCAGGGGCAGCATCGAACACTGAAGCTTTCTTT. Translated: CASSPGAASNTEAFF.

The chain is built from TRBV5-1 and TRBJ1-4; D is unresolved. Between the trimmed V and J ends, which lost 3 bases and 4 bases, there was a span of 13 bases. The CDR3 spans 15 residues. Germline lookup yields CDR1 SGHRS and CDR2 YFSETQ. CDR3 coding DNA: TGCGCCAGCAGCTGGATGTCTGGGGTTAATGAAAAACTGTTTTTT. It translates to CASSWMSGVNEKLFF.

This clonotype has just a few counts. The J gene is TRBJ1-2, the V gene TRBV5-5, with TRBD1 as a possible D gene (5 bases). V dropped 0 bases and J dropped 5 bases, with 11 bases sitting between them. CDR3 length equals 14 residues. CDR1 is SGHKS, CDR2 YYEKEE, per germline (reference sequence). CDR3 in DNA: TGTGCCAGCAGCTTGGGTCCAGGGCAATATGGCTACACCTTC. Protein product: CASSLGPGQYGYTF.

This clonotype came up a few times. The chain recombines TRBV7-9 with TRBJ2-7, with TRBD1 identical over 7 bases. Looked up from germline, CDR1 is SEHNR and CDR2 is FQNEAQ (reference sequence). This CDR3 has 16 residues. Germline trimming cut 2 bases from V and 0 bases from J; bases unmatched to any gene: 7. The CDR3 loop reads CASSLTGTAFSYEQYF. CDR3 coding DNA: TGTGCCAGCAGCTTAACCGGGACAGCTTTCTCCTACGAGCAGTACTTC.

The chain combines TRBV20-1 with TRBJ2-2; D unclear. From germline, CDR1 is DFQATT and CDR2 SNEGSKA (reference sequence). The germline V and J ends were trimmed by 0 bases and 3 bases, with 8 bases remaining between them. The CDR3 contains 14 residues. In DNA, the CDR3 is TGCAGTGCTAGAGATATAACCTACACCGGGGAGCTGTTTTTT. Its protein is CSARDITYTGELFF.

This clonotype was recorded a few times. This chain connects TRBV3-1 to TRBJ2-3; TRBD2 aligns across 8 bases. CDR1 and CDR2 from the germline V gene are LGHDT and YNNKEL (reference sequence). Losses at the gene ends were 1 base for V and 5 bases for J; bases not matched to a gene: 11. The CDR3 is 17 amino acids. CDR3 bases: TGTGCCAGCAGCCAAGGCCGAGGTAGCGGGGCAGGAGATACGCAGTATTTT. It translates to CASSQGRGSGAGDTQYF.

The rearrangement links TRBV30 to TRBJ2-5, with D perhaps assigned TRBD1 or TRBD2 (6 bases each). The CDR3 runs 13 residues. Trimming pared 0 bases from V and 4 bases from J, leaving 9 bases between. Looked up from germline, CDR1 is GTSNPN and CDR2 is SVGIG (reference sequence). DNA of the CDR3: TGTGCCTGGAGTGTAGAGGGGGGAGAGACCCAGTACTTC. Protein sequence: CAWSVEGGETQYF.

This clonotype was found a few times. The V gene is TRBV6-5, the J gene TRBJ2-3; 8 nucleotides match TRBD2. The CDR3 is made up of 16 amino acids. V lost 4 bases, J lost 3 bases, and 9 bases stayed unmatched. CDR1 is MNHEY and CDR2 is SVGAGI in the germline V gene. CDR3 in amino acids: CASSSSRGGGTDTQYF. In nucleotides, the CDR3 is TGTGCCAGCAGTTCGTCTCGGGGGGGCGGAACAGATACGCAGTATTTT.

V gene TRBV13 combines with J gene TRBJ2-5; 9 bases are shared with TRBD2. Matching the DNA end better, TRBJ2-7 makes the J call doubtful. This CDR3 is built from 16 residues. Germline assignment: CDR1 PRHDT and CDR2 FYEKMQ (reference sequence). CDR3 region: CASSPAIGLAHYEQYF. In nucleotides, the CDR3 is TGTGCCAGCAGCCCAGCGATCGGACTAGCGCACTACGAGCAGTACTTC.